Following are 6 T cell receptor beta chains from one sample sequenced in a study of blood T cell repertoires in COVID-19. TCRdb keeps only in-frame clones here, not all; method: immunoSEQ multiplex PCR. Among roughly 190,000 clones listed, 84% were seen once. Source material: peripheral blood. These receptors came from a human donor in a cohort sampled during active COVID-19.

This chain connects TRBV18 to TRBJ2-2; tentative D call: TRBD1 (5 bases). Germline-derived CDR1 and CDR2 are KGHSH and LQKENI. The CDR3 has 17 residues. The V end lost 1 base, the J end lost 0 bases, and 12 bases lay between the germline ends. DNA of the CDR3: TGTGCCAGCTCACCACAACAAACAGGTCCGAACACCGGGGAGCTGTTTTTT. Protein sequence: CASSPQQTGPNTGELFF.

V and J are TRBV10-3 and TRBJ2-3, with D possibly being TRBD2 (6 bases). The CDR3 has 14 amino acids. V gave up 6 bases and J gave up 1 base, with 11 bases separating them. CDR1 ENHRY and CDR2 SYGVKD come from the germline V gene. DNA of the CDR3: TGTGCCATCAGCCCCGCGGGACGCACAGATACGCAGTATTTT. Its protein product is CAISPAGRTDTQYF.

V and J are TRBV6-5 and TRBJ2-2; the D gene is possibly TRBD2 (6 bases). There are 13 residues in the CDR3. The V and J ends lost 6 bases and 6 bases respectively, with 11 bases between them. The germline CDR1 and CDR2 sequences are MNHEY and SVGAGI. CDR3: CASRLPGAGELFF. CDR3 coding DNA: TGTGCCAGCAGACTACCGGGGGCCGGGGAGCTGTTTTTT.

The chain is built from TRBV19 and TRBJ2-5; no clear D. Germline V gene lookup returns CDR1 LNHDA and CDR2 SQIVND (reference sequence). V shed 1 base and J shed 1 base, with 4 bases lying between them. This CDR3 region has 13 residues. The CDR3 loop is CASSIGSQETQYF. As DNA, the CDR3 is TGTGCCAGTAGTATAGGTAGCCAAGAGACCCAGTACTTC.

This clone was seen once. CDR3 in DNA: TGTGCCAGCAGCCGGGACAGGGGGGCTGAAAAACTGTTTTTT. Translation gives CASSRDRGAEKLFF. V and J are TRBV3-1 (or the pseudogene TRBV3-2) and TRBJ1-4; 11 nucleotides match TRBD1. The CDR3 is 14 residues long. V lost 4 bases, J lost 7 bases, and 2 bases stayed unmatched. Germline V CDR1 and CDR2: LGHDT, YNNKEL (reference sequence).

The chain employs TRBV5-4 and TRBJ2-5; TRBD2 aligns across 9 bases. Germline V gives CDR1 SGHNT, CDR2 YYREEE (reference sequence). J gave up 1 base and V 4 bases, and 5 bases lay outside the gene matches. The CDR3 has 15 amino acids. The CDR3 here is CASSSQREAQETQYF. The CDR3 nucleotides read TGTGCCAGCAGCAGTCAGCGGGAGGCCCAAGAGACCCAGTACTTC.